This is a list of T cell receptor beta chains from one sample in a study of blood T cell repertoires in COVID-19. Repertoires were generated with immunoSEQ multiplex PCR, while TCRdb's copy carries only in-frame clones and drops some. The table has 70,000 to 75,000 clones, around three quarters seen once. The sample consisted of peripheral blood. The source of these receptors is a man aged 55 to 70 with active or convalescent COVID-19. The CDR3 runs from the conserved cysteine through the conserved F or W. The D gene is left open where the match is weak. For some rows the clone size is stated as once, few or many, or as a class when expanded; others skip it.

D: .
size: .
J: TRBJ1-2
V: TRBV4-1
CDR3: CASSQEAGATNYGYTF
DNA: TGCGCCAGCAGCCAAGAGGCAGGGGCAACTAACTATGGCTACACCTTC

D: .
size: .
J: TRBJ1-1
V: TRBV19
CDR3: CASSPRDIGTEAFF
DNA: TGTGCCAGTAGTCCCCGGGACATTGGCACTGAAGCTTTCTTT

D: .
size: .
J: TRBJ2-2
V: TRBV2
CDR3: CASSDRRGGAGELFF
DNA: TGTGCCAGCAGTGATAGACGGGGTGGGGCCGGGGAGCTGTTTTTT

D: .
size: .
J: TRBJ2-2
V: TRBV28
CDR3: CASGYTGTGELFF
DNA: TGTGCCAGCGGATATACAGGGACCGGGGAGCTGTTTTTT

D: .
size: .
J: TRBJ1-4
V: TRBV5-1
CDR3: CASSLSPATNEKLFF
DNA: TGCGCCAGCAGCTTAAGCCCCGCAACTAATGAAAAACTGTTTTTT

D: TRBD2
size: .
J: TRBJ2-3
V: TRBV3-1/TRBV3-2
CDR3: CAPGRGGTDTQYF
DNA: TGTGCCCCGGGGCGGGGGGGGACAGATACGCAGTATTTT

D: TRBD1
size: .
J: TRBJ2-5
V: TRBV28
CDR3: CASSETGAGETQYF
DNA: TGTGCCAGCAGCGAAACAGGGGCTGGAGAGACCCAGTACTTC

D: .
size: .
J: TRBJ1-6
V: TRBV5-1
CDR3: CASSLAPVLNSPLHF
DNA: TGCGCCAGCAGCTTGGCGCCGGTGTTAAATTCACCCCTCCACTTT

D: TRBD1
size: .
J: TRBJ2-5
V: TRBV2
CDR3: CASLWNRDSKKTQYF
DNA: TGTGCCAGCCTCTGGAACCGGGACAGCAAAAAGACCCAGTACTTC

D: .
size: .
J: TRBJ2-4
V: TRBV28
CDR3: CASSSLGRPKNIQYF
DNA: TGTGCCAGCAGTTCTCTGGGGAGGCCCAAAAACATTCAGTACTTC

D: TRBD1
size: .
J: TRBJ1-5
V: TRBV4-2
CDR3: CASSPRQGGGQPQHF
DNA: TGTGCCAGCAGCCCCCGACAGGGGGGTGGTCAGCCCCAGCATTTT

D: .
size: .
J: TRBJ2-5
V: TRBV28
CDR3: CASSFPGEQETQYF
DNA: TGTGCCAGCAGTTTCCCGGGGGAACAAGAGACCCAGTACTTC

D: TRBD1
size: .
J: TRBJ2-3
V: TRBV24-1
CDR3: CATSDPGTGRPDTQYF
DNA: TGTGCCACCAGTGATCCGGGGACAGGGCGCCCAGATACGCAGTATTTT

D: .
size: few
J: TRBJ1-2
V: TRBV20-1
CDR3: CSAKDNGYTF
DNA: TGCAGTGCAAAGGACAATGGCTACACCTTC

D: .
size: .
J: TRBJ2-7
V: TRBV20-1
CDR3: CSVQTDYEQYF
DNA: TGCAGTGTCCAGACAGACTACGAGCAGTACTTC

D: .
size: .
J: TRBJ1-6
V: TRBV12-5
CDR3: CASGLVPPDGADGAQGYSPLHF
DNA: TGTGCTAGTGGTTTGGTCCCACCGGACGGAGCGGACGGAGCACAGGGCTATTCACCCCTCCACTTT

D: TRBD1
size: .
J: TRBJ1-1
V: TRBV19
CDR3: CASSIRRQGGTEAFF
DNA: TGTGCCAGTAGTATTAGGAGACAGGGGGGCACTGAAGCTTTCTTT

D: .
size: .
J: TRBJ1-1
V: TRBV6-5
CDR3: CASRWGRNTEAFF
DNA: TGTGCCAGCAGATGGGGCCGAAACACTGAAGCTTTCTTT

D: .
size: .
J: TRBJ1-1
V: TRBV10-3
CDR3: CAISESGGQDTEAFF
DNA: TGTGCCATCAGTGAGTCGGGGGGGCAGGACACTGAAGCTTTCTTT

D: TRBD1
size: .
J: TRBJ1-1
V: TRBV6-5
CDR3: CASSKTDRDGAFF
DNA: TGTGCCAGCAGTAAAACCGACAGGGACGGAGCTTTCTTT

D: .
size: .
J: TRBJ2-5
V: TRBV18
CDR3: CASSPLERAKGETQYF
DNA: TGTGCCAGCTCACCACTTGAGAGGGCCAAGGGAGAGACCCAGTACTTC

D: .
size: few
J: TRBJ2-2
V: TRBV18
CDR3: CASKQTVTGELFF
DNA: TGTGCCAGCAAACAAACAGTTACCGGGGAGCTGTTTTTT

D: TRBD1
size: .
J: TRBJ2-7
V: TRBV5-1
CDR3: CASSAGTEVEDEQYF
DNA: TGCGCCAGCAGCGCCGGGACAGAAGTAGAGGACGAGCAGTACTTC

D: TRBD1
size: .
J: TRBJ1-2
V: TRBV4-3
CDR3: CASSQVWKGARNYGYTF
DNA: TGCGCCAGCAGCCAAGTGTGGAAGGGGGCAAGGAACTATGGCTACACCTTC

D: .
size: .
J: TRBJ2-1
V: TRBV3-1/TRBV3-2
CDR3: CASSQGSGRAYNEQFF
DNA: TGTGCCAGCAGCCAAGGAAGCGGTAGGGCCTACAATGAGCAGTTCTTC

D: .
size: .
J: TRBJ2-7
V: TRBV5-1
CDR3: CASSLEGQGPYEQYF
DNA: TGCGCCAGCAGCTTGGAGGGACAAGGCCCCTACGAGCAGTACTTC

D: .
size: .
J: TRBJ1-4
V: TRBV4-1
CDR3: CASSQDLGKGNEKLFF
DNA: TGCGCCAGCAGCCAAGATCTCGGGAAGGGTAATGAAAAACTGTTTTTT

D: .
size: .
J: TRBJ1-1
V: TRBV4-1
CDR3: CASSQEDSGAEAFF
DNA: TGCGCCAGCAGCCAAGAAGACAGCGGGGCTGAAGCTTTCTTT

D: .
size: .
J: TRBJ2-3
V: TRBV3-1/TRBV3-2
CDR3: CASSLRTVSTQYF
DNA: TGTGCCAGCAGCCTCCGGACAGTATCCACGCAGTATTTT

D: TRBD2
size: .
J: TRBJ2-7
V: TRBV9
CDR3: CASSVLAGPPYEQYF
DNA: TGTGCCAGCAGCGTACTAGCGGGTCCCCCCTACGAGCAGTACTTC

D: .
size: .
J: TRBJ1-1
V: TRBV11-2
CDR3: CASSSLLGQRTMNTEAFF
DNA: TGTGCCAGCAGCTCCCTACTAGGACAGAGAACCATGAACACTGAAGCTTTCTTT

D: .
size: .
J: TRBJ2-5
V: TRBV12-3/TRBV12-4
CDR3: CASSLNRQETQYF
DNA: TGTGCCAGCAGTTTAAACAGACAAGAGACCCAGTACTTC

D: TRBD1
size: .
J: TRBJ2-2
V: TRBV18
CDR3: CASLTGTGPFGELFF
DNA: TGTGCCAGCTTAACCGGGACAGGCCCCTTCGGGGAGCTGTTTTTT

D: .
size: .
J: TRBJ2-6
V: TRBV6-6
CDR3: CASSPAGASPGANVLTF
DNA: TGTGCCAGCAGTCCGGCAGGGGCTAGCCCTGGGGCCAACGTCCTGACTTTC

D: .
size: .
J: TRBJ1-6
V: TRBV15
CDR3: CATSTRDEGGRSPLHF
DNA: TGTGCCACCAGCACTCGGGATGAAGGGGGTCGTTCACCCCTCCACTTT

D: TRBD1
size: .
J: TRBJ1-5
V: TRBV30
CDR3: CAWSPGQGAWQPQHF
DNA: TGTGCCTGGAGCCCGGGACAGGGGGCATGGCAGCCCCAGCATTTT